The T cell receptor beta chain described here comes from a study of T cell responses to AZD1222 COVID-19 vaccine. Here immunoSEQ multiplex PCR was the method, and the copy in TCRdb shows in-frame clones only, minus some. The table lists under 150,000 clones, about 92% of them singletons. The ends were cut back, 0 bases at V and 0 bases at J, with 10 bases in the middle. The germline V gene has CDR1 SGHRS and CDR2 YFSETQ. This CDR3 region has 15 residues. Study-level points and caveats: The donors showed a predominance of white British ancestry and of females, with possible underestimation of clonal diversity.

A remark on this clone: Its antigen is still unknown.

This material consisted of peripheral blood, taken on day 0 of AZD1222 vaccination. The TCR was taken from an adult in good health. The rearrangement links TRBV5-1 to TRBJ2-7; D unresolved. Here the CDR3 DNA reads TGCGCCAGCAGCTTGGGAACCCTGAGCTCCTACGAGCAGTACTTC. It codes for CASSLGTLSSYEQYF.